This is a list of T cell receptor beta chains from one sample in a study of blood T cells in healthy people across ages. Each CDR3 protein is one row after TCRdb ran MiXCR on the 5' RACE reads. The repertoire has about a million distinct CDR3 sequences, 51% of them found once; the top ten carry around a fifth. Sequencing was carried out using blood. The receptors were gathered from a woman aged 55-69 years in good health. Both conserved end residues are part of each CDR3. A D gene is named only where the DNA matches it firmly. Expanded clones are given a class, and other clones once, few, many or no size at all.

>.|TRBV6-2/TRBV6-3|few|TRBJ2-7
CASSYSAEQYF
TGTGCCAGCAGTTACTCCGCCGAGCAGTACTTC
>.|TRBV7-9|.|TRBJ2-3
CASSLQGNLDTQYF
TGTGCCAGCAGCCTACAGGGAAACTTAGATACGCAGTATTTT
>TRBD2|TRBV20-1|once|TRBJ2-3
CSVREGHFSTDTQYF
TGCAGTGTTCGGGAGGGCCACTTTAGCACAGATACGCAGTATTTT
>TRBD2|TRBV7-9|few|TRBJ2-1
CASSGRTSGRDYNEQFF
TGTGCCAGCAGCGGCAGGACTAGCGGGAGGGATTACAATGAGCAGTTCTTC
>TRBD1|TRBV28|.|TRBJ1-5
CASSLWGQGAGSGNQPQHF
TGTGCCAGCAGTTTATGGGGACAGGGGGCGGGAAGTGGTAATCAGCCCCAGCATTTT
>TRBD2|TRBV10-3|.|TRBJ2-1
CAISESGRELYNEQFF
TGTGCCATTAGTGAGTCGGGGCGGGAGCTCTACAATGAGCAGTTCTTC
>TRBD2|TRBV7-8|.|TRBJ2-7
CASSLVGLAGSPYEQYF
TGTGCCAGCAGCTTAGTGGGACTAGCGGGATCACCCTACGAGCAGTACTTC
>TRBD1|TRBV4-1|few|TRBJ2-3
CASSPRDRFTDTQYF
TGCGCCAGCAGCCCGCGGGACAGGTTCACAGATACGCAGTATTTT
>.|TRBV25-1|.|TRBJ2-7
CASRGTHSYEQYF
TGTGCCAGCAGGGGGACTCACTCCTACGAGCAGTACTTC
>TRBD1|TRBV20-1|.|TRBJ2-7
CSARGDRDAYEQYF
TGCAGTGCTAGGGGGGACAGGGATGCCTACGAGCAGTACTTC
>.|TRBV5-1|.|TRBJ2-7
CASSLKDNSYEQYF
TGCGCCAGCAGCTTGAAGGACAACTCCTACGAGCAGTACTTC
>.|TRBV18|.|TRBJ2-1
CASSAGAGLYEQFF
TGTGCCAGCTCAGCCGGGGCAGGGCTCTATGAGCAGTTCTTC
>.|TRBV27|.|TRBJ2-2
CASSLEWRAGELFF
TGTGCCAGCAGTCTCGAGTGGAGAGCCGGGGAGCTGTTTTTT
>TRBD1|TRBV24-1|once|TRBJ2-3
CATSDGQGGTDTQYF
TGTGCCACCAGTGACGGACAGGGTGGCACAGATACGCAGTATTTT
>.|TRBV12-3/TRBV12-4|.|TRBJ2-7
CANSFQQGPYEQYF
TGTGCCAACAGTTTTCAGCAGGGGCCCTACGAGCAGTACTTC